The present T cell receptor (beta chain) was sequenced within a study of T-cell memory formation after mild COVID-19. Germline V gene data show CDR1 as SQVTM and CDR2 as ANQGSEA. The CDR3 extends over 14 amino acids. One entry per CDR3 protein, called by TCRdb with MiXCR from the 5' RACE reads. The data show roughly 450,000 distinct CDR3 sequences, about 18% seen once. Only one count was recorded for this clonotype. Compared with germline, one end of the junction differs, possibly owing to a read error. The specimen sequenced was PBMCs or a T cell subset sorted from them (not recorded which). This sequence originates from an adult woman who had mild COVID-19 (a few samples of this study predate the infection). Cell type and time point are not known. The chain employs TRBV29-1 and TRBJ2-2; D uncertain. The CDR3 DNA sequence: TGCAGCGTTAAGGACGGGCTGAACGCCGGGGAGCTGTTTTTT. Residues: CSVKDGLNAGELFF.